This T cell receptor (beta chain) derives from a study of blood T cell repertoires in COVID-19. Study summary: Samples came from the United States, Italy and Spain, spanning acute and convalescent COVID-19. In each case, the material was cDNA or gDNA derived from T cells, B-cell-depleted T cells, or PBMCs.

In the authors' workflow: Estimation of nucleated cell counts was performed using reference gene primer amplification. Libraries were prepared by immunoSEQ multiplex PCR; TCRdb keeps only in-frame clonotypes and omits some of them. D and trimming come from the DNA, and the V and J calls and clone size come from that table. The repertoire holds about 240,000 clones, roughly four fifths seen once, with about 4.5% in the top ten. The CDR3 runs to 14 residues. Trimming removed 4 bases at V and 5 bases at J, with 12 bases between. In germline, CDR1 is SGHTA, CDR2 FQGNSA. The chain is built from TRBV7-2 and TRBJ1-5; TRBD1 is a possible D gene (6 bases). This sequence was found in a woman aged 70-85 years with acute or convalescent COVID-19. Sequences were obtained from peripheral blood. The CDR3 reads CASSSQGLDQPQHF. The CDR3 DNA sequence: TGTGCCAGCAGCTCACAGGGATTAGATCAGCCCCAGCATTTT.